Shown below are 18 T cell receptor beta chains from a single sample sequenced in a study of T cells after yellow fever vaccination. TCRdb reanalysed the 5' RACE reads using MiXCR and keeps one entry per CDR3 protein. Altogether about 330,000 distinct CDR3 sequences are present, less than 9.5% being singletons, with the ten largest covering roughly a sixth. Sequenced here: PBMCs, sampled roughly 46 days after the first yellow fever vaccination. The receptors derive from a man in his late teens or twenties who received the YFV17D yellow fever vaccine.

The chain joins TRBV5-6 to TRBJ1-3, with D maybe TRBD1 (6 bases). Looked up from germline, CDR1 is SGHDT and CDR2 is YYEEEE. CDR3 length: 16 amino acids. The V and J ends lost 0 bases and 2 bases respectively, with 12 bases between them. In DNA form, the CDR3 reads TGTGCCAGCAGCTTGGTTGGGGGGGCGCCTGGAAACACCATATATTTT. Its translation: CASSLVGGAPGNTIYF.

In its sample, this clonotype was seen many times. V is TRBV30 and J is TRBJ1-6; no firm D call. The CDR3 contains 13 residues. With 2 bases removed from V and 0 bases from J, the gap between germline ends came to 2 bases. The V gene's germline CDR1 is GTSNPN and CDR2 SVGIG (reference sequence). CDR3 protein: CAWSNSYNSPLHF. The CDR3 DNA follows: TGTGCCTGGAGTAACTCCTATAATTCACCCCTCCACTTT.

This chain links TRBV5-1 with TRBJ2-1; maybe TRBD2 (6 bases). Germline-derived CDR1 and CDR2 are SGHRS and YFSETQ. CDR3 length equals 16 residues. V gave up 6 bases and J gave up 1 base, with 17 bases separating them. The CDR3 region is CASTKGGRQSYNEQFF. Written as DNA, the CDR3 is TGCGCCAGCACTAAGGGAGGAAGACAATCCTACAATGAGCAGTTCTTC. Full variable domain (rest looked up from reference TRBV5-1 and TRBJ2-1): KAGVTQTPRYLIKTRGQQVTLSCSPISGHRSVSWYQQTPGQGLQFLFEYFSETQRNKGNFPGRFSGRQFSNSRSEMNVSTLELGDSALYLCASTKGGRQSYNEQFFGPGTRLTVL.

This clonotype was counted only a few times. The chain recombines TRBV20-1 with TRBJ2-3; D gene ambiguous. The germline gives CDR1 DFQATT, CDR2 SNEGSKA (reference sequence). Trimming cost V 1 base and J 3 bases, with 11 bases left between them. The CDR3 has 14 residues. The DNA of the CDR3 is TGCAGTGCTAGAGTAGGGATTTGGACAGATACGCAGTATTTT. It codes for CSARVGIWTDTQYF.

This clonotype was recorded many times. The V gene is TRBV20-1, the J gene TRBJ2-7; TRBD1 might be the D (6 bases). Trimming removed 3 bases from V and 0 bases from J, with 12 bases in between. This CDR3 is built from 14 residues. CDR1 DFQATT and CDR2 SNEGSKA come from the germline V gene (reference sequence). The CDR3 DNA follows: TGCAGTGCTAGCCCGGGACAAAGCTCCTACGAGCAGTACTTC. Amino acid sequence: CSASPGQSSYEQYF.

The chain joins TRBV3-1 to TRBJ2-3; 12 bases fit TRBD2. After removal of 2 bases from V and 1 base from J, the junction contained 1 base not matched to a gene. Germline loops: CDR1 LGHDT, CDR2 YNNKEL (reference sequence). CDR3 size: 16 residues. The CDR3 protein is CASSQSSGGGTDTQYF. CDR3 nucleotide sequence: TGTGCCAGCAGCCAATCTAGCGGGGGGGGCACAGATACGCAGTATTTT.

The chain uses TRBV6-5 and TRBJ2-7; 10 bases map to TRBD1. Germline trimming cut 0 bases from V and 6 bases from J; bases unmatched to any gene: 8. The CDR3 loop spans 16 amino acids. Germline V gives CDR1 MNHEY, CDR2 SVGAGI. The CDR3 nucleotides read TGTGCCAGCAGTTACTCCGCGGGACAGGGGCCTAGCGAGCAGTACTTC. Its translation is CASSYSAGQGPSEQYF.

This clonotype was seen only a few times. V usage is TRBV11-3 and J usage is TRBJ2-1; D call uncertain. Trimming pared 4 bases from V and 6 bases from J, leaving 10 bases between. This CDR3 region has 13 residues. Germline V gene lookup returns CDR1 SGHNT and CDR2 YENEEA. CDR3 protein: CASSSRHRNEQFF. The DNA of the CDR3 is TGTGCCAGCAGCTCACGACACCGCAATGAGCAGTTCTTC.

The rearrangement uses TRBV29-1 and TRBJ2-2; the D gene is possibly TRBD1 (5 bases). Between the trimmed V and J ends, which lost 4 bases and 5 bases, there was a span of 14 bases. CDR1 SQVTM and CDR2 ANQGSEA come from the germline V gene. CDR3 length: 14 residues. The CDR3: CSVVGQGETGELFF. CDR3 in DNA: TGCAGCGTTGTCGGCCAAGGGGAAACCGGGGAGCTGTTTTTT.

The chain employs TRBV15 and TRBJ2-6; D may match TRBD1 or TRBD2 (5 bases each). The germline V gene has CDR1 LNHNV and CDR2 YYDKDF (reference sequence). This CDR3 contains 16 residues. V lost 1 base and J 4 bases, leaving 11 bases between the germline ends. CDR3 residues: CATSRGRGAGANVLTF. The CDR3 coding sequence is TGTGCCACCAGCAGAGGTCGAGGGGCCGGGGCCAACGTCCTGACTTTC. The whole variable domain, filled in from reference TRBV15 and TRBJ2-6, reads DAMVIQNPRYQVTQFGKPVTLSCSQTLNHNVMYWYQQKSSQAPKLLFHYYDKDFNNEADTPDNFQSRRPNTSFCFLDIRSPGLGDTAMYLCATSRGRGAGANVLTFGAGSRLTVL.

This clonotype was counted between two and nine times. The V call is TRBV15, the J call TRBJ1-4, with 7 bases identical to TRBD1. Trimming cost V 4 bases and J 7 bases; bases outside gene matches: 6. The germline V gene has CDR1 LNHNV and CDR2 YYDKDF (reference sequence). CDR3 length: 14 residues. The CDR3 region has the DNA TGTGCCACCAGCAACAGGGGTACGGGTGAAAAACTGTTTTTT. Amino acid sequence: CATSNRGTGEKLFF.

The CDR3 DNA is TGCAGCGTTGAAGTTGGGCGGGGGGGGACAGATACGCAGTATTTT. Residues: CSVEVGRGGTDTQYF. This chain links TRBV29-1 with TRBJ2-3; 9 nucleotides agree with TRBD2. The CDR3 runs 15 residues. V lost 1 base, J lost 3 bases, and 5 bases stayed unmatched. CDR1 and CDR2 from the germline V gene are SQVTM and ANQGSEA.

This clonotype came up a few times. The chain employs TRBV13 and TRBJ2-1, with 10 bases lining up with TRBD2. This CDR3 spans 17 amino acids. Germline CDR1 and CDR2: PRHDT and FYEKMQ (reference sequence). Trimming removed 5 bases from V and 5 bases from J; junction bases left unmatched: 12. The CDR3 loop reads CASSLRLAGEPNNEQFF. DNA for the CDR3: TGTGCCAGCAGCCTTCGTCTAGCGGGGGAGCCAAACAATGAGCAGTTCTTC.

The V and J genes are TRBV24-1 and TRBJ2-1; 9 nucleotides match TRBD1. Germline assignment: CDR1 KGHDR and CDR2 SFDVKD. Trimming took 4 bases from V and 4 from J; bases not matched to a gene: 4. The CDR3 is 15 amino acids. CDR3 in DNA: TGTGCCACCAGTGACCCGGGACAGGGTTACAATGAGCAGTTCTTC. This sequence encodes CATSDPGQGYNEQFF.

In its sample, this clonotype was seen a few times. V gene TRBV2 combines with J gene TRBJ2-7; TRBD2 matches 13 bases. Germline-derived CDR1 and CDR2 are SNHLY and FYNNEI. This CDR3 contains 17 residues. With 5 bases clipped from V and 0 bases from J, the junction kept 7 bases outside the gene matches. Here the CDR3 DNA reads TGTGCCAGCAGTTTGGGACTAGCGGGATTGAGCTCCTACGAGCAGTACGTC. Translated, it gives CASSLGLAGLSSYEQYV.

V and J are TRBV4-1 and TRBJ1-1; D is undetermined. CDR1 is MGHRA, CDR2 YSYEKL, per germline. V was trimmed by 0 bases and J by 5 bases, leaving 19 bases between them. This CDR3 is 17 amino acids long. CDR3 sequence: CASSQESSLATLTEAFF. The CDR3 DNA is TGCGCCAGCAGCCAAGAGTCCTCCCTCGCTACCCTAACTGAAGCTTTCTTT.

The V and J genes are TRBV7-2 and TRBJ2-6; D ambiguous. There are 15 residues in the CDR3. The germline V and J ends were trimmed by 3 bases and 0 bases, with 6 bases remaining between them. Germline lookup yields CDR1 SGHTA and CDR2 FQGNSA. CDR3 bases: TGTGCCAGCAGCTTTAGCATCTCTGGGGCCAACGTCCTGACTTTC. Its translation: CASSFSISGANVLTF.

The V and J genes are TRBV19 and TRBJ2-5; tentative D call: TRBD2 (5 bases). V lost 3 bases and J lost 5, with 13 bases in between. Germline lookup yields CDR1 LNHDA and CDR2 SQIVND (reference sequence). This CDR3 comprises 14 residues. The CDR3 spells CASSMPGVRETQYF. As DNA, the CDR3 is TGTGCCAGTAGTATGCCCGGGGTCAGGGAGACCCAGTACTTC.